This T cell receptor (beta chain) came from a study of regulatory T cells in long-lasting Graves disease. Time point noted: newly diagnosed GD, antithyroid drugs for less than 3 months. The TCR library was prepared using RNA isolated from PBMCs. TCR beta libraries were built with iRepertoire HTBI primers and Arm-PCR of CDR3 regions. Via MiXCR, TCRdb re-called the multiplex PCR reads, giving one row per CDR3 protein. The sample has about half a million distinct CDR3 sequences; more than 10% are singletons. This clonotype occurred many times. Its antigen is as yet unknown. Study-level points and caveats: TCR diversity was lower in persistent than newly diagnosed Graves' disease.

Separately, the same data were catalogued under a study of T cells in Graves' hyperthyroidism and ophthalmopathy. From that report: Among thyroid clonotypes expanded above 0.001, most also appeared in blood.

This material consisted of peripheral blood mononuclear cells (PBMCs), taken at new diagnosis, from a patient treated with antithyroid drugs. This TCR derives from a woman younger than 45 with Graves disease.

The CDR3 bases are TGTGCCAGCAGCCAAGATCCGAATTACGGGGAAAAACTGTTTTTT. This gives the protein CASSQDPNYGEKLFF. The chain couples TRBV3-1 to TRBJ1-4; D not certain. The CDR3 loop spans 15 amino acids. Trimming cost V 0 bases and J 8 bases, with 13 bases left between them. Germline values: CDR1 LGHDT, CDR2 YNNKEL (reference sequence).